These T cell receptor beta chains were read from a single sample in a study of vaccination and CD4 T cells after COVID-19. Via MiXCR, TCRdb re-called the PCR reads, giving one row per CDR3 protein. The sample holds some 7,100 distinct CDR3 sequences, 73% seen once. No antigen has been identified for these receptors. Sequenced sample: CD4+ T cells from blood, cultured in vitro. These receptors came from a human donor who had recovered from COVID-19. Each CDR3 is given with its conserved first and last residue. D genes are given only for firm matches. Size values are once, few and many counts, or a class for expanded clones, and some rows have none.

d_call	clone_size	v_call	j_call	cdr3_aa	cdr3_nt
.	medium-sized	TRBV20-1	TRBJ1-2	CSAPVRPFNYGYTF	TGCAGTGCCCCCGTCAGGCCTTTCAACTATGGCTACACCTTC
TRBD1	medium-sized	TRBV6-5	TRBJ1-2	CASSWDRGTGYTF	TGTGCCAGCAGTTGGGACAGGGGAACCGGCTACACCTTC
.	few	TRBV6-5	TRBJ1-1	CASSYSIEGGEAFF	TGTGCCAGCAGTTACTCGATCGAGGGAGGTGAAGCTTTCTTT
.	.	TRBV15	TRBJ2-7	CATSSQIQYEQYF	TGTGCCACCAGCAGCCAGATACAATACGAGCAGTACTTC
TRBD1	.	TRBV28	TRBJ1-3	CASSVGGTGGGNTIYF	TGTGCCAGCAGTGTTGGCGGGACAGGCGGTGGAAACACCATATATTTT
TRBD1	few	TRBV20-1	TRBJ2-7	CSARALQGALSEQYF	TGCAGTGCTAGAGCTCTACAGGGGGCGTTATCCGAGCAGTACTTC
.	.	TRBV20-1	TRBJ2-2	CSARVGGGGELFF	TGCAGTGCTAGGGTGGGGGGCGGCGGGGAGCTGTTTTTT
.	.	TRBV20-1	TRBJ2-3	CSARGAGTRQRGQYF	TGCAGTGCTAGAGGGGCGGGGACCCGACAGCGTGGGCAGTATTTT
TRBD2	.	TRBV19	TRBJ2-1	CASSTLASGSYNEQFF	TGTGCCAGTAGTACCTTGGCTAGCGGATCCTACAATGAGCAGTTCTTC
TRBD1	.	TRBV10-1	TRBJ1-1	CASSADRLTEAFF	TGCGCCAGCAGTGCGGACAGGCTAACTGAAGCTTTCTTT
.	.	TRBV10-3	TRBJ1-1	CAIRGSDTEAFF	TGTGCCATCAGGGGGTCTGACACTGAAGCTTTCTTT
.	medium-sized	TRBV11-2	TRBJ2-7	CASSLDYYEQYF	TGTGCCAGCAGCTTAGATTATTACGAGCAGTACTTC
.	.	TRBV6-1	TRBJ1-2	CASSNRLDSNYGYTF	TGTGCCAGCAGTAATCGGCTTGACAGTAACTATGGCTACACCTTC
TRBD2	.	TRBV20-1	TRBJ2-3	CSAPPREVTPDTQYF	TGCAGTGCCCCTCCCCGGGAGGTCACGCCGGATACGCAGTATTTT
TRBD1	.	TRBV11-2	TRBJ1-2	CASSLDRPGGGGYTF	TGTGCCAGCAGCTTAGATCGGCCAGGGGGCGGTGGCTACACCTTC
.	once	TRBV28	TRBJ1-5	CACGGGQPQHF	TGTGCATGTGGGGGCGGACAGCCCCAGCATTTT
.	once	TRBV28	TRBJ1-5	CASRGGQPQHF	TGTGCCAGCAGGGGAGGTCAGCCCCAGCATTTT
TRBD2	.	TRBV19	TRBJ2-7	CASSMGLASQPYEQYF	TGTGCCAGTAGTATGGGACTAGCCTCCCAACCCTACGAGCAGTACTTC
.	once	TRBV6-5	TRBJ1-1	CASSYAGRMNTEAFF	TGTGCCAGCAGTTACGCGGGGAGGATGAACACTGAAGCTTTCTTT
.	few	TRBV20-1	TRBJ2-3	CSARGASGGGDTQYF	TGCAGTGCTAGAGGGGCCTCGGGTGGCGGAGATACGCAGTATTTT
.	few	TRBV2	TRBJ1-2	CARHGYTF	TGTGCCAGACATGGCTACACCTTC
.	.	TRBV5-1	TRBJ2-7	CASSLGSGFYEQYF	TGCGCCAGCAGCTTGGGGAGCGGGTTCTACGAGCAGTACTTC
TRBD2	.	TRBV27	TRBJ2-5	CASSFSPLAGGQETQYF	TGTGCCAGCAGTTTCTCCCCCTTAGCGGGAGGGCAAGAGACCCAGTACTTC
TRBD1	.	TRBV6-1	TRBJ2-7	CASNPGGPYEQYF	TGTGCCAGCAATCCAGGGGGCCCCTACGAGCAGTACTTC
TRBD1	.	TRBV7-2	TRBJ1-1	CASSLRTGATNTEAFF	TGTGCCAGCAGCCTGCGCACAGGGGCAACGAACACTGAAGCTTTCTTT
.	.	TRBV6-5	TRBJ2-1	CASSYLGRGAIEQFF	TGTGCCAGCAGTTACCTGGGGCGCGGGGCAATTGAGCAGTTCTTC
.	.	TRBV27	TRBJ2-1	CASSSSVGWTMGEQFF	TGTGCCAGCAGTTCCTCCGTGGGGTGGACCATGGGCGAGCAGTTCTTC
TRBD2	.	TRBV11-3	TRBJ2-5	CASSPGLAGARETQYF	TGTGCCAGCAGCCCGGGACTAGCGGGAGCAAGAGAGACCCAGTACTTC
.	.	TRBV4-2	TRBJ1-5	CASSQDRGGQPQHF	TGTGCCAGCAGCCAAGACAGGGGCGGTCAGCCCCAGCATTTT
.	.	TRBV19	TRBJ2-1	CASSIRGGRMGSEQFF	TGTGCCAGTAGTATACGAGGGGGGAGGATGGGGAGCGAGCAGTTCTTC
.	few	TRBV19	TRBJ1-6	CASSPPPTNSPLHF	TGTGCCAGTAGTCCCCCACCGACTAATTCACCCCTCCACTTT
.	.	TRBV2	TRBJ1-1	CASSLQGGNTEAFF	TGTGCCAGCAGCCTACAGGGAGGAAACACTGAAGCTTTCTTT
TRBD2	.	TRBV28	TRBJ2-7	CASSPGTSGSYEQYF	TGTGCCAGCAGCCCAGGGACTAGCGGCTCCTACGAGCAGTACTTC
.	medium-sized	TRBV20-1	TRBJ1-2	CSARVPSNYGYTF	TGCAGTGCTAGAGTCCCGAGTAACTATGGCTACACCTTC
.	.	TRBV28	TRBJ1-6	CASSLSGKPLNSPLHF	TGTGCCAGCAGTTTATCAGGGAAGCCCCTCAATTCACCCCTCCACTTT
.	.	TRBV20-1	TRBJ1-1	CRSHKGGNTEAFF	TGCAGGTCCCACAAGGGGGGAAACACTGAAGCTTTCTTT
.	few	TRBV20-1	TRBJ1-6	CSARDRLTLHF	TGCAGTGCTAGAGATCGATTGACCCTCCACTTT
TRBD1	few	TRBV5-1	TRBJ1-2	CASSPGTGDYGYTF	TGCGCCAGCAGTCCCGGGACAGGGGACTATGGCTACACCTTC
.	.	TRBV7-2	TRBJ1-2	CASSLAESGVGYTF	TGTGCCAGCAGCTTAGCGGAATCAGGGGTTGGCTACACCTTC
TRBD1	once	TRBV27	TRBJ1-2	CASSLGQGPFYGYTF	TGTGCCAGCAGTTTAGGACAGGGACCTTTCTATGGCTACACCTTC
TRBD1	.	TRBV20-1	TRBJ1-5	CSAYQTGGLGPQHF	TGCAGTGCCTATCAGACAGGGGGCCTAGGGCCCCAGCATTTT
TRBD1	.	TRBV19	TRBJ1-6	CASSPPDRANSPLHF	TGTGCCAGTAGTCCACCGGACAGGGCCAATTCACCCCTCCACTTT
.	.	TRBV19	TRBJ1-5	CASIGPHPGNQPQHF	TGTGCCAGTATCGGTCCCCACCCGGGCAATCAGCCCCAGCATTTT
TRBD2	.	TRBV19	TRBJ2-7	CASTPNSGMVYEQYF	TGTGCCAGTACCCCTAATAGCGGGATGGTCTACGAGCAGTACTTC
.	.	TRBV19	TRBJ1-2	CASSKPAGTNYGYTF	TGTGCCAGTAGTAAGCCTGCGGGGACTAACTATGGCTACACCTTC
.	.	TRBV20-1	TRBJ2-3	CSADGWSPDTQYF	TGCAGTGCGGACGGGTGGAGCCCAGATACGCAGTATTTT
TRBD2	.	TRBV20-1	TRBJ2-5	CSIKAGGALGETQYF	TGCAGCATAAAAGCGGGAGGGGCGCTTGGGGAGACCCAGTACTTC